Shown below are 28 T cell receptor beta chains from a single sample sequenced in a study of T-cell memory formation after mild COVID-19. MiXCR was run by TCRdb on the 5' RACE reads, yielding one entry per CDR3 protein. Here the sample spans a few hundred thousand distinct CDR3 sequences, approximately 9% being singletons. The specimen was PBMCs or a T cell subset sorted from them (not recorded which). All receptors derive from a man aged 18 to 29 who had mild COVID-19 (a few samples of this study predate the infection). Cell type and time point are not known.

The chain has TRBV5-1 and TRBJ2-5, with 9 bases identical to TRBD1. The CDR3 covers 16 residues. The V gene's germline CDR1 is SGHRS and CDR2 YFSETQ. Germline trimming cut 0 bases from V and 5 bases from J; bases unmatched to any gene: 8. The CDR3: CASSLGPAGTGETQYF. The CDR3 coding sequence is TGCGCCAGCAGCTTGGGACCAGCCGGGACAGGGGAGACCCAGTACTTC.

The J gene is TRBJ1-1, the V gene TRBV2; TRBD1 might be the D (5 bases). The V and J ends lost 8 bases and 6 bases respectively, with 19 bases between them. The CDR3 runs to 14 residues. The germline V gene has CDR1 SNHLY and CDR2 FYNNEI. The CDR3 DNA reads as TGTGCCAGCGGTTCGGGGCAGTTAGTGGCTGAAGCTTTCTTT. Its protein product is CASGSGQLVAEAFF.

This clonotype was picked up many times. J is TRBJ2-5 and V is TRBV9, with D tentatively TRBD1 (5 bases). V lost 1 base, J lost 5 bases, and 21 bases lay in between. This CDR3 contains 17 residues. Germline lookup yields CDR1 SGDLS and CDR2 YYNGEE. The CDR3 DNA reads as TGTGCCAGCAGCGTACAGGGTGCCCCTCTAGGTGCCGAGACCCAGTACTTC. Residues: CASSVQGAPLGAETQYF.

Ten or more counts support this clonotype. J is TRBJ2-7 and V is TRBV7-2, with no clear D. V lost 5 bases, J lost 3 bases, and 8 bases lay in between. The CDR3 sequence is 12 residues long. Germline V gives CDR1 SGHTA, CDR2 FQGNSA. CDR3 amino acids: CASSPLSYEQYF. The DNA of the CDR3 is TGTGCCAGCAGCCCCTTAAGCTACGAGCAGTACTTC.

The CDR3 DNA reads TGTGCCAGCAGCTCCCGGACAGACAGTACCTACAATGAGCAGTTCTTC. It encodes CASSSRTDSTYNEQFF. This chain connects TRBV5-5 to TRBJ2-1, with D possibly matching TRBD1 (6 bases). This CDR3 has 16 residues. V was shortened by 3 bases and J by 2 bases, with 15 bases between the two germline ends. In germline, CDR1 is SGHKS, CDR2 YYEKEE (reference sequence). Supplemented by reference TRBV5-5 and TRBJ2-1, the full variable domain reads DAGVTQSPTHLIKTRGQQVTLRCSPISGHKSVSWYQQVLGQGPQFIFQYYEKEERGRGNFPDRFSARQFPNYSSELNVNALLLGDSALYLCASSSRTDSTYNEQFFGPGTRLTVL.

This chain uses TRBV7-2 with TRBJ1-5; D might be TRBD1 (5 bases). This CDR3 has 14 residues. The V and J ends lost 4 bases and 7 bases respectively, with 14 bases between them. In germline, CDR1 is SGHTA, CDR2 FQGNSA. CDR3 in amino acids: CASSWKRGGQPQHF. DNA for the CDR3: TGTGCCAGCAGCTGGAAGAGGGGAGGCCAGCCCCAGCATTTT.

The chain joins TRBV7-3 to TRBJ2-1; 9 positions match TRBD2. CDR1 SGHTA and CDR2 FQGTGA come from the germline V gene. The CDR3 consists of 17 residues. Trimming cost V 3 bases and J 6 bases; bases outside gene matches: 12. In DNA form, the CDR3 reads TGTGCCAGCAGCTTGCACGTAACGGGACTAGCTTCCAATGAGCAGTTCTTC. As protein: CASSLHVTGLASNEQFF.

CDR3 nucleotide sequence: TGTGCCATCGGGGGGAGCCTTGACGAGACCCAGTACTTC. As protein: CAIGGSLDETQYF. The chain combines TRBV10-3 with TRBJ2-5; D is possibly TRBD2 (6 bases). The CDR3 runs to 13 residues. Trimming shortened V by 8 bases and J by 5 bases, and 15 bases separated the two germline ends. Germline CDR1 is ENHRY and CDR2 is SYGVKD.

This clonotype appeared a few times. V is TRBV6-1 and J is TRBJ1-3; D gene ambiguous. This CDR3 is 13 amino acids long. The germline V and J ends were trimmed by 6 bases and 4 bases, with 10 bases remaining between them. Germline CDR1 is MNHNS and CDR2 is SASEGT. The CDR3 sequence: CASSVGLGNTIYF. The CDR3 DNA reads as TGTGCCAGCAGCGTGGGTCTAGGAAACACCATATATTTT.

This clonotype has more than one count but fewer than ten. V is TRBV20-1 and J is TRBJ2-2, with D tentatively TRBD2 (5 bases). The CDR3 totals 13 residues. V lost 3 bases and J 1 base, leaving 6 bases between the germline ends. Germline CDR1 reads DFQATT; CDR2 reads SNEGSKA (reference sequence). CDR3 bases: TGCAGTGCTAGTGCGGGGAACACCGGGGAGCTGTTTTTT. Residues: CSASAGNTGELFF.

This clonotype came up a few times. This chain connects TRBV6-1 to TRBJ2-1; 9 bases align to TRBD2. This CDR3 is 15 amino acids long. V shed 6 bases and J 7 bases; nucleotides not matched to a gene: 10. CDR1 is MNHNS and CDR2 is SASEGT in the germline V gene. The CDR3 is CASSSQILAGNEQFF. The DNA of the CDR3 is TGTGCCAGCAGCTCCCAGATACTAGCGGGTAATGAGCAGTTCTTC.

The chain uses TRBV4-2 and TRBJ1-1; D is possibly TRBD1 (5 bases). CDR1 and CDR2 (germline): LGHNA, YNFKEQ. The CDR3 extends over 15 amino acids. Trimming removed 0 bases from V and 5 bases from J, with 13 bases in between. CDR3 sequence reads: CASSQDLGERTEAFF. CDR3 nucleotides: TGTGCCAGCAGCCAAGATTTGGGGGAAAGGACTGAAGCTTTCTTT.

This clonotype has ten or more counts. In DNA, the CDR3 is TGCAGCGTGGGACAGGGAGGGAGTGGGGGTGAGCAGTTCTTC. As protein: CSVGQGGSGGEQFF. The chain is built from TRBV29-1 and TRBJ2-1; TRBD1 matches 9 bases. Per the germline V gene, CDR1 is SQVTM and CDR2 is ANQGSEA. The V segment lost 6 bases and the J segment 9 bases; nucleotides outside the gene matches: 12. This CDR3 has 14 residues.

This clonotype has just a few counts. This chain connects TRBV6-5 to TRBJ1-5, with a possible D match to TRBD1 (5 bases). Germline CDR1 is MNHEY and CDR2 is SVGAGI. The V and J ends lost 6 bases and 2 bases respectively, with 11 bases between them. This CDR3 is 14 amino acids long. CDR3 DNA: TGTGCCAGCAGCACGTCCAGGGGCAATCAGCCCCAGCATTTT. Protein: CASSTSRGNQPQHF.

The chain carries TRBV11-2 and TRBJ2-7; D is possibly TRBD2 (6 bases). Per germline, CDR1 SGHAT and CDR2 FQNNGV. The CDR3 runs 13 residues. V was pared by 8 bases and J by 1 base, with 12 bases between. CDR3 bases: TGTGCCAGCGGGACTCGAAGATCCTACGAGCAGTACGTC. Amino acid sequence: CASGTRRSYEQYV.

This clonotype occurred a few times. This chain uses TRBV19 with TRBJ2-5, with D unclear. The V gene lost 1 base and the J gene lost 7 bases, with 16 bases spanning the gap. The CDR3 runs to 15 residues. The germline CDR1 and CDR2 sequences are LNHDA and SQIVND (reference sequence). The CDR3 DNA is TGTGCCAGTAGTATAGGAGGCCACCTCTCAGGGACCCAGTACTTC. It encodes CASSIGGHLSGTQYF.

The chain employs TRBV5-1 and TRBJ1-6, with 10 bases aligning to TRBD1. The germline CDR1 and CDR2 sequences are SGHRS and YFSETQ. The CDR3 has 14 amino acids. V shed 4 bases and J 17 bases; nucleotides not matched to a gene: 12. The CDR3 here is CASSEGQGMIPIHF. The DNA for the CDR3 is TGCGCCAGCAGCGAGGGACAGGGGATGATCCCGATCCACTTT.

This clonotype was picked up a small number of times. The chain employs TRBV11-2 and TRBJ2-2, with a tentative D call TRBD1 (5 bases). With 3 bases removed from V and 3 bases from J, the gap between germline ends came to 11 bases. The CDR3 sequence is 15 residues long. CDR1 is SGHAT and CDR2 is FQNNGV in the germline V gene. The CDR3 DNA sequence: TGTGCCAGCAGCTTCTGGGGCTTGGACACCGGGGAGCTGTTTTTT. It translates to CASSFWGLDTGELFF.

The rearrangement joins TRBV10-3 to TRBJ2-2; TRBD2 agrees at 9 bases. Looked up from germline, CDR1 is ENHRY and CDR2 is SYGVKD. The ends lost 0 bases at V and 13 bases at J; junction bases unmatched: 3. The CDR3 spans 13 residues. The CDR3 sequence: CAISESLAGLLFF. DNA of the CDR3: TGTGCCATCAGTGAGTCGCTAGCGGGGTTGCTGTTTTTT.

The chain is built from TRBV12-3 or TRBV12-4 and TRBJ2-5, with D perhaps TRBD1 (6 bases). This CDR3 comprises 15 residues. The germline V and J ends were trimmed by 5 bases and 2 bases, with 15 bases remaining between them. The CDR3 region is CASSKQGERQETQYF. The CDR3 bases are TGTGCCAGCAGTAAACAGGGCGAGAGGCAAGAGACCCAGTACTTC.

The V and J genes are TRBV6-6 and TRBJ1-4, with 8 bases aligning to TRBD1. The CDR3 extends over 14 amino acids. The V segment lost 5 bases and the J segment 8 bases; nucleotides outside the gene matches: 7. From germline, CDR1 is MNHNY and CDR2 SVGAGI (reference sequence). For the CDR3, the DNA is TGTGCCAGCAGTGATCCGGGGACAGGCGAAAAACTGTTTTTT. Its translation: CASSDPGTGEKLFF.

The chain is built from TRBV7-3 and TRBJ2-5; D remains ambiguous. The germline V gene encodes CDR1 SGHTA and CDR2 FQGTGA. This CDR3 contains 13 residues. Trimming removed 2 bases at V and 9 bases at J, with 13 bases between. The CDR3 reads CASSLQGPEAQYF. CDR3 nucleotide sequence: TGTGCCAGCAGCTTACAAGGGCCCGAGGCCCAGTACTTC.

CDR3: CASSQEGSGPEQYF. As DNA, the CDR3 is TGTGCCAGCAGCCAAGAGGGGTCAGGGCCCGAGCAGTACTTC. The genes are TRBV7-2 and TRBJ2-7; perhaps D is TRBD1 or TRBD2 (5 bases each). CDR1 and CDR2 from the germline V gene are SGHTA and FQGNSA. V lost 5 bases and J 6 bases, leaving 17 bases between the germline ends. The CDR3 loop spans 14 amino acids.

There are many counts of this clonotype. This chain joins TRBV5-1 and TRBJ2-5; D is possibly TRBD2 (5 bases). Germline V gene data show CDR1 as SGHRS and CDR2 as YFSETQ. Trimming took off 0 bases at V and 5 bases at J, with 14 bases between the two ends. CDR3 length: 15 residues. CDR3 region: CASSLDGRGLETQYF. The CDR3 coding sequence is TGCGCCAGCAGCTTGGATGGGAGAGGGTTGGAGACCCAGTACTTC. Full variable domain (missing parts from reference TRBV5-1 and TRBJ2-5): KAGVTQTPRYLIKTRGQQVTLSCSPISGHRSVSWYQQTPGQGLQFLFEYFSETQRNKGNFPGRFSGRQFSNSRSEMNVSTLELGDSALYLCASSLDGRGLETQYFGPGTRLLVL.

In its sample, this clonotype was seen a few times. The chain recombines TRBV5-6 with TRBJ1-5; D gene uncertain. CDR3 length: 15 amino acids. The germline V gene encodes CDR1 SGHDT and CDR2 YYEEEE. V was clipped by 0 bases and J by 2 bases, with 9 bases between them. CDR3 sequence (DNA): TGTGCCAGCAGCTTGGCGCCAGGAGGCAATCAGCCCCAGCATTTT. As protein: CASSLAPGGNQPQHF.

The genes are TRBV7-3 and TRBJ2-2, with D possibly being TRBD2 (5 bases). CDR1 and CDR2 from the germline V gene are SGHTA and FQGTGA. V was pared by 3 bases and J by 6 bases, with 11 bases between. The CDR3 length is 14 residues. The CDR3 DNA follows: TGTGCCAGCAGCTTTTCCCTCGGGGCCGGGGAGCTGTTTTTT. Translated, it gives CASSFSLGAGELFF. The whole variable domain, remainder taken from reference TRBV7-3 and TRBJ2-2, is GAGVSQTPSNKVTEKGKYVELRCDPISGHTALYWYRQSLGQGPEFLIYFQGTGAADDSGLPNDRFFAVRPEGSVSTLKIQRTERGDSAVYLCASSFSLGAGELFFGEGSRLTVL.

In its sample, this clonotype was seen a few times. V is TRBV6-5 and J is TRBJ1-4; D remains ambiguous. Per the germline V gene, CDR1 is MNHEY and CDR2 is SVGAGI. CDR3 length: 16 residues. The V end was cut by 0 bases, the J end by 3 bases, with 11 bases between. The CDR3 sequence is CASSYSRELANEKLFF. The CDR3 bases are TGTGCCAGCAGTTACTCGCGGGAGTTGGCTAATGAAAAACTGTTTTTT.

In its sample, this clonotype was seen a few times. The chain couples TRBV6-4 to TRBJ2-4; D is ambiguous. Trimming stripped 4 bases from V and 6 bases from J, with 16 bases between. The germline CDR1 and CDR2 sequences are MRHNA and SNTAGT. This CDR3 has 15 amino acids. CDR3 sequence: CASSASLGPGNIQYF. CDR3 nucleotide sequence: TGTGCCAGCAGTGCGAGCTTAGGACCTGGAAACATTCAGTACTTC.